This T cell receptor beta chain came from a study of T cells in Graves' hyperthyroidism and ophthalmopathy (dated by TCRdb to about 2019). Notes on the research overall: Peripheral blood was sampled at the time of initial diagnosis, prior to any treatment. In addition, the study compared T-cell repertoires in thyroid tissue and in blood from roughly 6 Graves' hyperthyroidism patients. The paper reports TCR Vbeta CDR3 sequencing of some 140 peripheral blood samples: under 45 ophthalmopathy, about 75 hyperthyroidism and 17 progressor patients. The approximately 100 discovery patients were randomly split 7:3 into training and test sets. Once sampling was done, hyperthyroidism patients were given methimazole at a starting dose of 30 mg daily, whereas ophthalmopathy patients were given high-dose intravenous methylprednisolone. TCR V-J signatures able to tell the groups apart were searched for in a discovery cohort of 95 to 100 patients, of whom over 40 had Graves' ophthalmopathy and roughly 59 had stable Graves' hyperthyroidism. Whether ophthalmopathy could be predicted prospectively was tested in an independent validation cohort made up of roughly 20 hyperthyroidism patients plus 17 patients who later progressed to ophthalmopathy.

Amplification of TCR beta CDR3 regions was carried out from RNA transcripts. The TCR CDR3 was subjected to a first round of RT-PCR using the HTBI primer set and the Qiagen OneStep RT-PCR kit. Libraries were constructed in a second round of multiplex PCR, after which size selection and purification were performed. Paired-end sequencing of the libraries was performed with 100 bp reads on an Illumina HiSeq2000. The authors' pipeline ran thus. SOAPnuke was used to process the raw data, removing reads that contained adapters or uncalled bases, had a mean Phred below 15, or lacked an exact match to the constant primer or identifier. High-quality paired reads were merged with COPE v1.2.5, and unique nucleotide sequences were defined as clonotypes. MiTCR v1.1 was used to align clonotypes to the IMGT TRBV, TRBD and TRBJ reference segments. The analysis was restricted to V-J combinations with a frequency above 0.0001, which together covered just over 99% of the repertoires. The TCS score was defined as the ratio of F50 (clonal expansion) to E x V (chaos), calculated using BLOSUM62-based TCRdist between CDR3 peptides within each V-J. Welch's t-statistics and random forest reduced just over 500 V-J features to roughly 13, which were used in a naive Bayes classifier (R e1071). Through fastp at Q25 and MiXCR, TCRdb rebuilt clones from the public reads, retaining in-frame beta chains. For every CDR3 protein sequence, its rows merge into one entry that carries the most common genes and DNA. V and J calls and clone size were set by TCRdb, not the authors. The table for this sample lists 250,000 to 300,000 distinct CDR3 sequences; approximately 14% of them were counted only once. Under 8% of the sample comes from the top ten.

Stable Graves' hyperthyroidism was defined as no progression to ophthalmopathy during 18 months of follow-up. Hyperthyroidism patients were newly diagnosed, with disease duration under 2 months, and aged 18 to 65 years. The study excluded patients with uncontrolled infections, other autoimmune diseases, pregnancy or lactation. Clinical symptoms, serum thyroxine and TRAb, thyroid ultrasound, and orbital computed tomography formed the basis for the diagnoses. Ficoll-Paque density gradient centrifugation was used to isolate PBMCs from 8.5 to 10 ml of fresh peripheral blood. Total RNA was extracted with Trizol reagent, and quality was checked on an Agilent 2100 Bioanalyzer. Including cysteine and phenylalanine, the CDR3 has 19 amino acids. Only CDR3 DNA is held: 57 bases, read in frame from base 1. V is cut back by 5 bases and J by 2 bases, with 19 bases in the junction unmatched. CDR1 and CDR2 were assigned from the germline V gene (reference sequence) as SEHNR and FQNEAQ.

The research as a whole found: In validation, the model predicted progression to ophthalmopathy with 65% to 71% sensitivity and approximately 72% specificity, a median of about 6 months before onset. Sample size was not statistically predetermined, and blinding of investigators to group allocation was not performed. A 13 V-J signature model separated ophthalmopathy from stable hyperthyroidism, with around 91% sensitivity and roughly 82% specificity in cross-validation and 80%/75% in testing. Blood samples also contained most of the expanded thyroid clonotypes (frequency above 0.001), which suggests that blood repertoires may reflect thyroid immune responses.

In this sample, this clonotype turned up many times. The target of this receptor is not known. Base quality data are lacking; no much larger clone is found one base away. This clonotype originated in a woman in her thirties or forties with Graves' hyperthyroidism. The V gene is TRBV7-9 and the J gene is TRBJ2-7, and 9 junctional nucleotides match TRBD2. The sequencing input was blood. Read as DNA, the sequence is TGTGCCAGCAGCGCCTCGGGGCCCAGGACTAGCGCGAATCCCTACGAGCAGTACTTC. This sequence encodes CASSASGPRTSANPYEQYF. With the portions outside the CDR3 filled from the reference TRBV7-9 and TRBJ2-7 genes, the complete variable region becomes DTGVSQNPRHKITKRGQNVTFRCDPISEHNRLYWYRQTLGQGPEFLTYFQNEAQLEKSRLLSDRFSAERPKGSFSTLEIQRTEQGDSAMYLCASSASGPRTSANPYEQYFGPGTRLTVT.